These 29 T cell receptor beta chains were sequenced from one sample in a study of cytomegalovirus exposure and HLA in healthy donors. The PCR used 60 Vbeta and 13 Jbeta primers. Libraries were prepared by immunoSEQ multiplex PCR; TCRdb keeps only in-frame clonotypes and omits some of them. The table has 95,000 to 100,000 clones, approximately 85% seen once. Sequencing was done on a sample of PBMCs. The receptors shown here come from a man younger than 40 in good health and CMV-seronegative.

The chain joins TRBV5-5 to TRBJ1-5, with D possibly matching TRBD1 (5 bases). V lost 0 bases and J lost 5, with 12 bases in between. The CDR3 length is 15 residues. Germline loops: CDR1 SGHKS, CDR2 YYEKEE (reference sequence). The CDR3 sequence is CASSLGVRGDQPQHF. As DNA, the CDR3 is TGTGCCAGCAGCTTGGGTGTCCGGGGGGATCAGCCCCAGCATTTT.

This rearrangement joins TRBV6-1 to TRBJ2-3; 7 nucleotides line up with TRBD1. Unmatched junction bases numbered 2, after V lost 5 bases and J lost 0 bases. Germline CDR1 reads MNHNS; CDR2 reads SASEGT. This CDR3 comprises 14 residues. The CDR3 region has the DNA TGTGCCAGCAGTACAGGGGCTAGCACAGATACGCAGTATTTT. Translated, it gives CASSTGASTDTQYF.

This clone was seen just once. This sequence joins TRBV6-5 and TRBJ2-5; TRBD1 matches at 7 bases. This CDR3 contains 16 residues. Germline V gene data show CDR1 as MNHEY and CDR2 as SVGAGI. Unmatched junction bases numbered 8, after V lost 0 bases and J lost 4 bases. The CDR3 DNA sequence: TGTGCCAGCAGTTACTCGATGGTCACAGGGGTAGAGACCCAGTACTTC. Translating it yields CASSYSMVTGVETQYF.

The chain recombines TRBV2 with TRBJ2-7; 9 bases fit TRBD1. V trimming: 4 bases; J trimming: 2 bases; junction bases outside the gene matches: 0. CDR1 and CDR2 from the germline V gene are SNHLY and FYNNEI. This CDR3 has 13 amino acids. As DNA, the CDR3 is TGTGCCAGCAGTGGGACAGGGGCCTACGAGCAGTACTTC. Translation: CASSGTGAYEQYF. The full variable domain, rest sourced from reference TRBV2 and TRBJ2-7, is EPEVTQTPSHQVTQMGQEVILRCVPISNHLYFYWYRQILGQKVEFLVSFYNNEISEKSEIFDDQFSVERPDGSNFTLKIRSTKLEDSAMYFCASSGTGAYEQYFGPGTRLTVT.

The rearrangement links TRBV15 to TRBJ2-4; 7 bases match TRBD1. Germline V gene sequence: CDR1 LNHNV, CDR2 YYDKDF (reference sequence). The CDR3 runs 15 residues. Losses at the gene ends were 4 bases for V and 7 bases for J; bases not matched to a gene: 10. As DNA, the CDR3 is TGTGCCACCAGCATTCGGAGGACAGGTTCCAACATTCAGTACTTC. Protein product: CATSIRRTGSNIQYF.

The CDR3 reads CAWSAGGDNQPQHF. CDR3 DNA: TGTGCCTGGAGTGCAGGGGGCGACAATCAGCCCCAGCATTTT. The genes are TRBV30 and TRBJ1-5; 8 bases agree with TRBD1. Germline CDR1 and CDR2: GTSNPN and SVGIG (reference sequence). The CDR3 loop spans 14 amino acids. V gave up 1 base and J gave up 3 bases; unmatched junction bases: 2.

The chain joins TRBV4-2 to TRBJ2-2; 9 nucleotides agree with TRBD1. With 5 bases clipped from V and 7 bases from J, the junction kept 14 bases outside the gene matches. This CDR3 is 17 amino acids long. CDR1 is LGHNA, CDR2 YNFKEQ, per germline. The CDR3 nucleotides read TGTGCCAGCAGCGACAAACCGGGACAGGGTTTTCACGGGGAGCTGTTTTTT. Translating it yields CASSDKPGQGFHGELFF.

CDR3 loop: CACHTSGSQETQYF. CDR3 in DNA: TGTGCCTGTCATACTAGCGGTAGTCAAGAGACCCAGTACTTC. This chain connects TRBV30 to TRBJ2-5; 8 nucleotides line up with TRBD2. The CDR3 runs 14 residues. Germline assignment: CDR1 GTSNPN and CDR2 SVGIG (reference sequence). J gave up 2 bases and V 6 bases, and 8 bases lay outside the gene matches.

The V call is TRBV9, the J call TRBJ1-4; D not resolved. Germline V gives CDR1 SGDLS, CDR2 YYNGEE. The CDR3 is 15 residues long. V lost 3 bases and J 7 bases, leaving 16 bases between the germline ends. As DNA, the CDR3 is TGTGCCAGCAGCGAGGCCTACGGGGAATTTGAAAAACTGTTTTTT. This encodes CASSEAYGEFEKLFF. The variable domain in full, completed from reference TRBV9 and TRBJ1-4, reads DSGVTQTPKHLITATGQRVTLRCSPRSGDLSVYWYQQSLDQGLQFLIQYYNGEERAKGNILERFSAQQFPDLHSELNLSSLELGDSALYFCASSEAYGEFEKLFFGSGTQLSVL.

This chain links TRBV18 with TRBJ2-1, with TRBD1 identical over 10 bases. This CDR3 contains 15 residues. V lost 3 bases and J lost 6; bases outside the gene matches: 5. Per germline, CDR1 KGHSH and CDR2 LQKENI. The CDR3 DNA sequence: TGTGCCAGCTCACCCCTGGACAGGGGGGGCAATGAGCAGTTCTTC. This gives the protein CASSPLDRGGNEQFF.

The count of this clone is one. This chain connects TRBV7-8 to TRBJ2-2; 9 bases are shared with TRBD1. This CDR3 region has 13 residues. Trimming took 5 bases from V and 14 from J; bases not matched to a gene: 9. CDR1 and CDR2 from the germline V gene are SGHVS and FQNEAQ. The CDR3 DNA reads TGTGCCAGCAGCCCGGGGACAGGGACCGAACTGTTTTTT. It encodes CASSPGTGTELFF.

This rearrangement joins TRBV28 to TRBJ2-3; 9 nucleotides match TRBD2. The V and J ends lost 2 bases and 1 base, in that order; junction bases with no gene match: 16. The germline V gene has CDR1 MDHEN and CDR2 SYDVKM. The CDR3 consists of 20 residues. The CDR3 DNA follows: TGTGCCAGCAGTTTAATCCCAGTCCCTCTAGCGGGATCTGGCACAGATACGCAGTATTTT. Amino acid sequence: CASSLIPVPLAGSGTDTQYF.

J is TRBJ2-7 and V is TRBV29-1; 7 bases line up with TRBD1. Germline CDR1 reads SQVTM; CDR2 reads ANQGSEA. The J segment lost 3 bases and the V segment lost 4 bases, leaving 0 bases of the junction unmatched. The CDR3 is 11 amino acids. CDR3 loop: CSVGDSYEQYF. CDR3 in DNA: TGCAGCGTTGGGGACAGCTACGAGCAGTACTTC.

The V call is TRBV30, the J call TRBJ1-2; perhaps TRBD1 as D (5 bases). This CDR3 is built from 13 residues. From germline, CDR1 is GTSNPN and CDR2 SVGIG (reference sequence). V lost 0 bases and J 4 bases, leaving 9 bases between the germline ends. The CDR3 region has the DNA TGTGCCTGGAGTGTTCAGGGCTTCTATGGCTACACCTTC. This encodes CAWSVQGFYGYTF.

The chain joins TRBV11-2 to TRBJ1-6; possibly TRBD1 for D (6 bases). Trimming removed 5 bases from V and 6 bases from J, with 14 bases in between. Germline V lookup: CDR1 SGHAT, CDR2 FQNNGV. The CDR3 extends over 15 amino acids. CDR3 region: CASSPAGARNSPLHF. CDR3 DNA sequence: TGTGCCAGCAGCCCAGCGGGGGCACGTAATTCACCCCTCCACTTT.

This clone is a singleton in its sample. This sequence joins TRBV30 and TRBJ2-5; 7 nucleotides align to TRBD1. CDR3 length: 16 residues. V lost 2 bases, J lost 5 bases, and 14 bases stayed unmatched. Germline values: CDR1 GTSNPN, CDR2 SVGIG (reference sequence). CDR3 coding DNA: TGTGCCTGGAGTCGAGGTAGGGGGCGAAGAATGGAGACCCAGTACTTC. Protein sequence: CAWSRGRGRRMETQYF.

The chain carries TRBV5-6 and TRBJ2-3; possibly TRBD2 for D (5 bases). This CDR3 has 13 amino acids. Germline V gene data show CDR1 as SGHDT and CDR2 as YYEEEE. V shed 4 bases and J shed 3 bases, with 9 bases lying between them. The CDR3 sequence: CASSQTNTDTQYF. The CDR3 DNA reads TGTGCCAGCAGCCAGACTAATACAGATACGCAGTATTTT.

This chain connects TRBV5-4 to TRBJ1-1, with D unresolved. Germline CDR1 and CDR2: SGHNT and YYREEE (reference sequence). The CDR3 runs 13 residues. The ends were cut back, 3 bases at V and 6 bases at J, with 12 bases in the middle. Here the CDR3 reads CASSSSLTAEAFF. The CDR3 DNA follows: TGTGCCAGCAGCTCTAGCCTCACGGCTGAAGCTTTCTTT.

The rearrangement links TRBV5-4 to TRBJ1-2; the D is unclear. CDR3 length: 14 residues. The V gene lost 1 base and the J gene lost 2 bases, with 9 bases spanning the gap. Germline V CDR1 and CDR2: SGHNT, YYREEE (reference sequence). The CDR3 DNA reads TGTGCCAGCAGCTTGTTTCAGATAAACTATGGCTACACCTTC. Translation gives CASSLFQINYGYTF.

The J gene is TRBJ2-1, the V gene TRBV27; TRBD2 is a possible D gene (6 bases). This CDR3 comprises 16 residues. Germline lookup yields CDR1 MNHEY and CDR2 SMNVEV (reference sequence). The V end lost 5 bases, the J end lost 5 bases, and 19 bases lay between the germline ends. CDR3 protein: CASSGFSGVSHNEQFF. The CDR3 DNA reads TGTGCCAGCAGTGGGTTTTCGGGGGTAAGCCACAATGAGCAGTTCTTC.

This chain joins TRBV2 and TRBJ1-1, with D possibly being TRBD1 (6 bases). The CDR3 spans 14 residues. V dropped 7 bases and J dropped 4 bases, with 16 bases sitting between them. CDR1 SNHLY and CDR2 FYNNEI come from the germline V gene. The CDR3 reads CASTPEVRGTEAFF. DNA for the CDR3: TGTGCCAGCACCCCCGAGGTCAGGGGCACTGAAGCTTTCTTT.

The chain couples TRBV25-1 to TRBJ1-1; a possible D gene is TRBD1 (5 bases). Germline V gene sequence: CDR1 MGHDK, CDR2 SYGVNS. The germline V and J ends were trimmed by 2 bases and 5 bases, with 9 bases remaining between them. The CDR3 is made up of 13 amino acids. The CDR3 reads CASSERGYTEAFF. CDR3 nucleotides: TGTGCCAGCAGTGAAAGGGGATATACTGAAGCTTTCTTT.

This clone occurred a few times. This rearrangement joins TRBV19 to TRBJ2-7, with D tentatively TRBD2 (6 bases). Trimming shortened V by 3 bases and J by 5 bases, and 17 bases separated the two germline ends. Per germline, CDR1 LNHDA and CDR2 SQIVND (reference sequence). CDR3 length: 15 residues. The CDR3 DNA is TGTGCCAGTAGTATTGGACGGGACTGGGGAGACGAGCAGTACTTC. It encodes CASSIGRDWGDEQYF.

This chain's CDR3 is CACDGGEQYF. DNA of the CDR3: TGTGCCTGCGACGGCGGCGAGCAGTACTTC. The rearrangement uses TRBV30 and TRBJ2-7; no clear D. This CDR3 region has 10 residues. Germline loops: CDR1 GTSNPN, CDR2 SVGIG (reference sequence). V was pared by 6 bases and J by 6 bases, with 9 bases between.

The chain joins TRBV9 to TRBJ2-6; a possible D gene is TRBD1 (5 bases). The CDR3 is made up of 14 amino acids. Germline V gene sequence: CDR1 SGDLS, CDR2 YYNGEE. Trimming stripped 2 bases from V and 2 bases from J, with 5 bases between. CDR3 sequence (DNA): TGTGCCAGCAGCGTCAGGGCTGGGGCCAACGTCCTGACTTTC. Its protein is CASSVRAGANVLTF.

This clone was detected only a few times. This sequence joins TRBV2 and TRBJ2-5; D remains unclear. With 7 bases removed from V and 7 bases from J, the gap between germline ends came to 13 bases. The germline CDR1 and CDR2 sequences are SNHLY and FYNNEI. The CDR3 is 12 residues long. The chain's CDR3 is CASMRGPGTQYF. CDR3 nucleotide sequence: TGTGCCAGCATGCGTGGGCCAGGGACCCAGTACTTC.

This chain uses TRBV5-1 with TRBJ1-5; D is ambiguous. CDR3 length equals 17 residues. Trimming removed 0 bases from V and 9 bases from J, with 22 bases in between. Germline V gene lookup returns CDR1 SGHRS and CDR2 YFSETQ. The CDR3 reads CASSLVTREARIRPQHF. CDR3 DNA: TGCGCCAGCAGCTTGGTAACTCGGGAAGCCCGAATTCGGCCCCAGCATTTT.

The genes are TRBV19 and TRBJ1-1; 11 bases map to TRBD1. This CDR3 is 15 amino acids long. The junction had 6 bases not matched to a gene; V was cut back by 2 bases and J by 7 bases. Per the germline V gene, CDR1 is LNHDA and CDR2 is SQIVND (reference sequence). The CDR3 here is CASSIIRDRGNEAFF. The CDR3 bases are TGTGCCAGTAGTATAATCCGGGACAGGGGGAATGAAGCTTTCTTT.

V gene TRBV28 combines with J gene TRBJ2-5; a possible D gene is TRBD2 (7 bases). The ends were cut back, 7 bases at V and 2 bases at J, with 14 bases in the middle. CDR1 is MDHEN and CDR2 is SYDVKM in the germline V gene. CDR3 length: 14 residues. This chain's CDR3 is CASNLGGPQETQYF. The CDR3 DNA is TGTGCCAGCAACTTGGGGGGGCCACAAGAGACCCAGTACTTC.